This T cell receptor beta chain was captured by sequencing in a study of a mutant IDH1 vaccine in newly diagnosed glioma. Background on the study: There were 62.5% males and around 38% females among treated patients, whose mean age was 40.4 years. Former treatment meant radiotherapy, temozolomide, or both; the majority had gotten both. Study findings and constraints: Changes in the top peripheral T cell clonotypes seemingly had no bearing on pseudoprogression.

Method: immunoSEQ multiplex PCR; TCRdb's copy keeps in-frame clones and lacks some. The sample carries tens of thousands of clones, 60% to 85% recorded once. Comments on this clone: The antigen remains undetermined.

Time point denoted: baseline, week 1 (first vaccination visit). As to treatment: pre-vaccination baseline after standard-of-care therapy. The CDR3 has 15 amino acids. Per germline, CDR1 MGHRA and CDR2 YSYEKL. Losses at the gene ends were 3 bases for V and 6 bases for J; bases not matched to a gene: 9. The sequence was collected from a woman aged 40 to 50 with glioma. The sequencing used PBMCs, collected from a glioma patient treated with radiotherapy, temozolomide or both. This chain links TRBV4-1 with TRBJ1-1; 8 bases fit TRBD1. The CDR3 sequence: CASSQTGVGLAEAFF. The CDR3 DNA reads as TGCGCCAGCAGCCAGACAGGGGTTGGGTTGGCTGAAGCTTTCTTT.